The rows below give T cell receptor beta chains drawn from one sample of a study of tumor and adjacent non-tumor tissue in lung cancer. One entry per CDR3 protein results from TCRdb running MiXCR on the multiplex PCR reads. The sample consists of over 130,000 distinct CDR3 sequences, approximately 70% of them appearing once. Sequencing was carried out using lung tumor tissue. The receptors stem from a man aged 60 to 69 with small cell lung cancer. The CDR3 runs from the conserved cysteine through the conserved F or W. A D gene is named only where the DNA matches it firmly. Expanded clones get a size class; other rows say once, few or many, or leave the size out.

clone_size j_call v_call d_call cdr3_nt cdr3_aa
- TRBJ2-7 TRBV6-1 TRBD1 TGTGCCTGCACCCGGACAGGGCCCCTCGGGGGGCAGTACTTC CACTRTGPLGGQYF
once TRBJ2-1 TRBV6-1 - TGTGCCTCCGAATGGAGAGGGGACAATGAGCAATTCTTC CASEWRGDNEQFF
- TRBJ2-2 TRBV12-3/TRBV12-4 - TGTGCCAGCAGTCCTCAGCTAGTTGCCGGGGATCTGTTTTTT CASSPQLVAGDLFF
- TRBJ2-1 TRBV20-1 TRBD2 TGCAGTGCTAGCCATCCTAGCGGGGGTGAGGATGAGCAGTTCTTC CSASHPSGGEDEQFF
- TRBJ1-3 TRBV29-1 - TGCAGCGTTGTTTGGGTGATGGATGGAGACACCATATATTTT CSVVWVMDGDTIYF
- TRBJ1-1 TRBV20-1 - TGCAATGCTAGAGAGAGAGGCACTGAAGCTTTCTTT CNARERGTEAFF
- TRBJ2-2 TRBV19 - TGTGCCAGTAGTAGCCTCATAGGATACACCGGGGAGCTGTTTTTT CASSSLIGYTGELFF
- TRBJ2-5 TRBV5-5 - TGTGCCAGCAGCTTCGACAGACTTAAGTACCAAGAGACCCAGTACTTC CASSFDRLKYQETQYF
many TRBJ2-3 TRBV20-1 TRBD2 TGCAGTGCTAGAGGGGGATATGGGGGAGGGACAGATACGCAGTATTTT CSARGGYGGGTDTQYF
- TRBJ2-7 TRBV6-1 - TGTGCCATCAGTGAAGCGTTGGGCGGAGGGAGCTCCTACGAGCAGTACTTC CAISEALGGGSSYEQYF
- TRBJ2-1 TRBV11-3 TRBD2 TGTGCCAGCAGCTCATCTAGCGGCCAGACGGAGCAGTTTTTC CASSSSSGQTEQFF
- TRBJ2-7 TRBV7-9 TRBD2 TGTGCCAGCAGGCTTAGTAGCGGGAGTTACGAGCAGTACTTC CASRLSSGSYEQYF
- TRBJ2-6 TRBV6-5 TRBD2 TGTGCCAACAGTTCCTTGGGGAGGGGTGCCAACGTCCTGACTTTC CANSSLGRGANVLTF
- TRBJ2-1 TRBV20-1 - TGCATTGCTAGCCGTCGGCTAGTAGGTGAGCAGTTCTTC CIASRRLVGEQFF
- TRBJ2-1 TRBV5-1 TRBD2 TGCGCCAGCAGCTTGGGACTAGTATGCGGGGGTGAGCAGTTCTTC CASSLGLVCGGEQFF
- TRBJ2-1 TRBV11-3 TRBD2 TGTACCAGCAGCTCCCTCCTAGCGGGGGGGCCCAATGAGCAGTTCTTC CTSSSLLAGGPNEQFF
- TRBJ2-1 TRBV5-1 - TGCGCCAGCAGCCTGGGGGACCCATCCTACAATGAGCAGTTCTTC CASSLGDPSYNEQFF
- TRBJ1-2 TRBV11-3 TRBD1 TGTGCCAGCATCTTCTCGGACAGGCCTAACTATGGCTTCACCTTC CASIFSDRPNYGFTF
- TRBJ2-6 TRBV12-3/TRBV12-4 - TGTGCCAGCAGCAAAGGGTCAGCCTACTCAGGGCCCAACGTCCTGACTTTC CASSKGSAYSGPNVLTF
- TRBJ2-2 TRBV20-1 TRBD2 TGCAGTTCTAGGAAAAGACTAGCGGGAGTGAGGGGCACCGGGGAGCTGTTTTTT CSSRKRLAGVRGTGELFF
- TRBJ1-3 TRBV12-3/TRBV12-4 - TGTGCCAACAGTAAAACCGAGAGGGGAAACACCATATATTTT CANSKTERGNTIYF
- TRBJ2-5 TRBV6-6 - TGTGCCAGCAGTTTCGGCGTGATCCAAGAGACACAGTACTTC CASSFGVIQETQYF
many TRBJ2-1 TRBV20-1 TRBD2 TGCAGTGCTAGACCTGATAACACTAGCGGGAGTAAGGACAATGAGCAGTTCTTC CSARPDNTSGSKDNEQFF
- TRBJ2-1 TRBV11-3 - TGCGCCAGCAGCGGTCAGGGCTCCTACAATGAGCAGTTCTTC CASSGQGSYNEQFF
- TRBJ1-6 TRBV6-1 - TGTGCCAGCAGTGTGGACGGAGGGTTTAATTCACCCCTCCACTTT CASSVDGGFNSPLHF
once TRBJ1-1 TRBV14 - TGTGCCGGCAGCCCGGACGGGAACACTGAAGCTTTCTTT CAGSPDGNTEAFF
- TRBJ2-1 TRBV11-2 TRBD2 TGTGCCAGCAATAAGACCGGGACTAGGTCGCTCTTC CASNKTGTRSLF
once TRBJ2-3 TRBV5-1 TRBD2 TGCGCCAGCAGCTCCGGATTAGCGGGACACGGTATAGATACGCAGTATTTT CASSSGLAGHGIDTQYF
few TRBJ2-7 TRBV7-9 TRBD1 TGTGCCAGCAACTTAAACCGGGACAGTGAATACGAGCAGTACTTC CASNLNRDSEYEQYF
many TRBJ2-5 TRBV20-1 TRBD2 TGCAGTGCCTCAACTCGGACTAGCGGGCAAGAGACCCAGTACTTC CSASTRTSGQETQYF
- TRBJ2-5 TRBV20-1 TRBD1 TGCAGCGCCAGGACAGGATATTCCAAGACTCAGTACTTC CSARTGYSKTQYF
- TRBJ2-5 TRBV11-1 - TGTGCCAGCAGCTCCTCGAGGGAGACCCAGTACTTC CASSSSRETQYF
- TRBJ2-1 TRBV5-4 TRBD1 TGTGCCAGCAGCGCAGAACAGGGGAAATCCTACGATGAGCAGTTCTTC CASSAEQGKSYDEQFF
- TRBJ2-2 TRBV10-3 TRBD1 TGTGCCATCAGCGGGGGACAGGCTAAATCGAACACCGGGGAGCTGTTTTTT CAISGGQAKSNTGELFF
many TRBJ2-2 TRBV4-1 - TGCGCCAGCAGCCAAGATAGGTCGCCGGCGAACACCGGGGAGCTGTTTTTT CASSQDRSPANTGELFF
- TRBJ2-2 TRBV20-1 TRBD1 TGCAGTGCTCTTCCGGGACAGGGGCGGGTCACCGGGGAGCCGTTTTTT CSALPGQGRVTGEPFF
many TRBJ2-1 TRBV5-1 - TGCGCCAGCAGCTTGGTAGGCGGGATTTACAATGAGCAGTTCTTC CASSLVGGIYNEQFF
- TRBJ2-1 TRBV20-1 TRBD2 TGCATTGCTAGGACTAGCGGGAGCCGCTCCTACAATGAACAGTTCTTC CIARTSGSRSYNEQFF
- TRBJ2-1 TRBV7-8 - TGTGCCAGCAACTTAGCGGCTGGGCAGCGCAATGAGCAGTTCTTC CASNLAAGQRNEQFF
- TRBJ2-1 TRBV11-3 TRBD2 TGTGCCACCAGCTACCCCCTTGGCGGGAGCGGTACAAATGAGCAGTCCTTC CATSYPLGGSGTNEQSF
medium-sized TRBJ2-2 TRBV12-3/TRBV12-4 - TGTGCCAGCAGTCACGAAACGGAGCGCCCCGGGGAGCTGTTTTTT CASSHETERPGELFF
- TRBJ1-1 TRBV11-1 - TGTATCAGCAGCGTTACCAGAGGGGCTGAAGCTTTCTTT CISSVTRGAEAFF
many TRBJ1-2 TRBV6-5 - TGTGCCAGCAGCCCCGGCAGGGGCGATGGCTACACCTTC CASSPGRGDGYTF
- TRBJ1-2 TRBV6-5 - TGTGCCAGCACCCAGGGTTGTGGCTACACCTTC CASTQGCGYTF